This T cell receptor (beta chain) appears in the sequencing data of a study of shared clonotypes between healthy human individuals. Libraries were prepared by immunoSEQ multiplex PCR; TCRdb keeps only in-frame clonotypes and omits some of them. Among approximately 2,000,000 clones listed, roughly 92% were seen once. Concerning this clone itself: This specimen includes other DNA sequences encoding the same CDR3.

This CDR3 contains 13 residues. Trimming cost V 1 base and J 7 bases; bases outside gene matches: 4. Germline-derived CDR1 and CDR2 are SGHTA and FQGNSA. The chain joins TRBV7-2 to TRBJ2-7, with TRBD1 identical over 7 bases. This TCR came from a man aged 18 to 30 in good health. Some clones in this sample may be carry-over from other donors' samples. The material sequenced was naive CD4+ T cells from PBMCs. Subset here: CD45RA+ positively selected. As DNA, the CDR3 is TGTGCCAGCAGCTTAGGGACAGGTCGGGAGCAGTACTTC. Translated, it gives CASSLGTGREQYF.